The present TCR beta chain was sequenced within a study of CD8 T cells in ankylosing spondylitis (TCRdb year 2017). As for the study more broadly: To find TCR variants linked to disease, the study profiled T cell receptor beta repertoires in ankylosing spondylitis patients and healthy donors. In total, the full study cohort was made up of some 110 healthy donors and 25 to 30 ankylosing spondylitis patients. Peripheral blood was sampled, and synovial fluid was additionally collected from ankylosing spondylitis patients. Study-wide conclusions, independent of this receptor: In peripheral blood, the disease-linked clones were found at relatively low frequencies and had a CD8+ phenotype. Significant enrichment of the disease-linked clones was reported in matched synovial fluid samples from ankylosing spondylitis patients. Some motif variants had previously been reported in the synovial fluid and blood of reactive arthritis patients, which suggests shared mechanisms of disease initiation. Blood from ankylosing spondylitis patients appeared to be characterized by a TCR beta motif made up of under 10 highly homologous amino acid variants.

Trimming removed 7 bases from V and 0 bases from J, leaving 13 bases between the germline ends. Taken from cysteine to phenylalanine, the CDR3 has 15 residues. Only the CDR3 region is kept as DNA, spanning 45 bases read in frame from base 1. Via the germline V gene, CDR1 is SGHVS and CDR2 FNYEAQ. The sequencing machine was an Illumina HiSeq 2500. Quantitative 5'-RACE with molecular barcodes was used to prepare TCR beta libraries. Per the original workflow: To identify disease-linked TCR variants, a new computational method was used, one built on a probabilistic model of VDJ rearrangement. In-frame beta chains were kept once TCRdb had trimmed the public reads at Q25 with fastp and called clones with MiXCR. Entries that share a CDR3 protein sequence are merged under the most common genes and DNA. TCRdb's processing, not the study's, gives the V and J calls here. This sample holds 130,000 or so distinct CDR3 sequences; about an eighth were observed only once. Over 4% of the sample is taken by the ten largest.

The sample holds one count of this clonotype. There is no known antigen for this receptor. The input lacks base qualities; no much larger clone sits a single base away. Evidence from a single read is weak. The receptor was derived from a female donor with ankylosing spondylitis or in good health (not recorded which). The sequence links TRBV7-6 to TRBJ2-1, with no reliable assignment of the D segment. The sequenced material came from blood, either unsorted or a sorted T cell fraction (not recorded which). The CDR3 protein is CASNKSPYSYNEQFF. The nucleotide sequence reads as follows: TGTGCCAGCAACAAATCCCCCTACTCCTACAATGAGCAGTTCTTC.